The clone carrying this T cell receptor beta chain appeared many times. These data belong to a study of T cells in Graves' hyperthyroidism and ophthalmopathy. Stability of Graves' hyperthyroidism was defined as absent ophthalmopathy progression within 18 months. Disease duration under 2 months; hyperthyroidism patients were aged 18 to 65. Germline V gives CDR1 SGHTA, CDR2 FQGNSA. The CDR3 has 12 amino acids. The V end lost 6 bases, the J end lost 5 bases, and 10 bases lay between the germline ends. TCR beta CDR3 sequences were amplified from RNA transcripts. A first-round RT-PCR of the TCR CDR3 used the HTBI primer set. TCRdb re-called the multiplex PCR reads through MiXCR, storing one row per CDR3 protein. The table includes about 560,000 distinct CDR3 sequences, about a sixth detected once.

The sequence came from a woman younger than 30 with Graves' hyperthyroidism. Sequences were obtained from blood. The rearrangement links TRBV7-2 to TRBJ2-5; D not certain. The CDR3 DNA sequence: TGTGCCAGCAGTCTCAATAGGGAGACCCAGTACTTC. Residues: CASSLNRETQYF.